This TCR beta chain was sequenced during a study of type 1 and type 2 diabetes patients. The PCR template was genomic DNA. Multiplex PCR with 30 forward and 13 reverse primers amplified the TCR beta CDR3. In TCRdb, the multiplex PCR reads were re-called with MiXCR into one record per CDR3 protein. The sample includes fewer than 300,000 distinct CDR3 sequences, around 47% of them seen just once. V lost 5 bases, J lost 4 bases, and 18 bases lay in between. There are 15 residues in the CDR3. Germline CDR1 SGHTA, CDR2 FQGNSA. The chain is built from TRBV7-2 and TRBJ2-7, with D possibly being TRBD1 (5 bases). The sequenced sample consisted of peripheral blood mononuclear cells (PBMCs). The receptor was isolated from a young man with type 2 diabetes. In nucleotides, the CDR3 is TGTGCCAGCAGCCAGGGATACGGCGTTGGGTACGAGCAGTACTTC. Its protein is CASSQGYGVGYEQYF.